These 19 T cell receptor beta chains share one sample of origin, sequenced in a study of cytomegalovirus exposure and HLA in healthy donors. This PCR relied on a set of 60 Vbeta primers and 13 Jbeta primers. Assay: immunoSEQ multiplex PCR; the TCRdb copy retains only in-frame clones and omits some. The sample lists approximately 77,000 clones, roughly two thirds seen once, with 4.9% in the top ten. Sequencing used PBMCs. The receptors were gathered from a man between 60 and 75 years old in good health and CMV-seropositive.

The gene calls are TRBV7-2 and TRBJ1-3; D remains ambiguous. Germline V gene data show CDR1 as SGHTA and CDR2 as FQGNSA. The CDR3 loop spans 16 amino acids. V lost 5 bases and J 0 bases, leaving 14 bases between the germline ends. The CDR3 here is CASSRSAHSSGNTIYF. In DNA, the CDR3 is TGTGCCAGCAGCCGATCAGCACACAGCTCTGGAAACACCATATATTTT.

The genes are TRBV10-1 and TRBJ2-2; D remains unclear. Deletions cut 4 bases from V and 4 bases from J, with 10 bases between. CDR1 WNHNN and CDR2 SYGVQD come from the germline V gene (reference sequence). This CDR3 is built from 14 residues. The CDR3: CASSAVRATGELFF. As DNA, the CDR3 is TGCGCCAGCAGTGCCGTTCGAGCCACCGGGGAGCTGTTTTTT.

The CDR3 coding sequence is TGCGCCAGCAGCCGCTCGCGGGGGGTCACAGATACGCAGTATTTT. Translation gives CASSRSRGVTDTQYF. The V call is TRBV4-1, the J call TRBJ2-3; 8 positions match TRBD2. From germline, CDR1 is MGHRA and CDR2 YSYEKL. This CDR3 is 15 amino acids long. Trimming cost V 4 bases and J 2 bases; bases outside gene matches: 5.

The chain links TRBV11-3 to TRBJ2-7, with 8 bases that match TRBD1. This CDR3 region has 13 residues. The ends lost 5 bases at V and 4 bases at J; junction bases unmatched: 4. CDR1 is SGHNT and CDR2 is YENEEA in the germline V gene. The CDR3 region has the DNA TGTGCCAGCAGCCCCCGGACAGGGTACGAGCAGTACTTC. Translating it yields CASSPRTGYEQYF.

This chain links TRBV18 with TRBJ2-1; TRBD1 matches 8 bases. V lost 3 bases to trimming and J lost 8 bases; unmatched junction nucleotides: 6. Germline CDR1 and CDR2: KGHSH and LQKENI. This CDR3 region has 14 residues. The CDR3 DNA reads TGTGCCAGCTCACCTTCCAGGGGGCGCGATGAGCAGTTCTTC. As protein: CASSPSRGRDEQFF.

The chain employs TRBV7-8 and TRBJ1-5; TRBD1 matches 7 bases. The V and J ends lost 5 bases and 6 bases, in that order; junction bases with no gene match: 4. In germline, CDR1 is SGHVS, CDR2 FQNEAQ. There are 13 residues in the CDR3. The CDR3 region is CASSDDRAQPQHF. CDR3 in DNA: TGTGCCAGCAGCGATGACAGGGCTCAGCCCCAGCATTTT. Full variable domain (missing parts from reference TRBV7-8 and TRBJ1-5): GAGVSQSPRYKVAKRGQDVALRCDPISGHVSLFWYQQALGQGPEFLTYFQNEAQLDKSGLPSDRFFAERPEGSVSTLKIQRTQQEDSAVYLCASSDDRAQPQHFGDGTRLSIL.

The V gene is TRBV18, the J gene TRBJ1-1; D not resolved. The CDR3 spans 17 residues. Germline CDR1 is KGHSH and CDR2 is LQKENI. V was cut by 3 bases and J by 0 bases, with 17 bases left in between. The CDR3 loop reads CASSPSSSEGMNTEAFF. DNA of the CDR3: TGTGCCAGCTCACCCTCCTCTTCGGAGGGAATGAACACTGAAGCTTTCTTT.

The table lists this clone with a few counts. The chain is built from TRBV6-5 and TRBJ2-7; no definite D call. The CDR3 has 14 amino acids. V lost 0 bases, J lost 3 bases, and 9 bases lay in between. The germline V gene has CDR1 MNHEY and CDR2 SVGAGI. In DNA, the CDR3 is TGTGCCAGCAGTTACTCGTCATCAGTCTACGAGCAGTACTTC. Translation gives CASSYSSSVYEQYF.

J is TRBJ2-5 and V is TRBV30; 9 bases agree with TRBD1. The CDR3 consists of 13 residues. Germline trimming cut 2 bases from V and 6 bases from J; bases unmatched to any gene: 4. CDR1 and CDR2 from the germline V gene are GTSNPN and SVGIG (reference sequence). The CDR3: CAWSTGGGKTQYF. CDR3 in DNA: TGTGCCTGGAGTACAGGGGGCGGAAAGACCCAGTACTTC.

The chain has TRBV29-1 and TRBJ1-5; TRBD1 aligns across 11 bases. The CDR3 runs 13 residues. CDR1 SQVTM and CDR2 ANQGSEA come from the germline V gene. V lost 5 bases, J lost 6 bases, and 3 bases stayed unmatched. CDR3 residues: CSVWTGGGQPQHF. The CDR3 DNA follows: TGCAGCGTTTGGACAGGGGGCGGTCAGCCCCAGCATTTT.

This clone appeared a single time. The gene calls are TRBV5-6 and TRBJ2-2; D perhaps matches TRBD2 (5 bases). The germline V gene encodes CDR1 SGHDT and CDR2 YYEEEE. CDR3 length equals 15 residues. V was pared by 2 bases and J by 4 bases, with 12 bases between. CDR3 nucleotides: TGTGCCAGCAGCTTCAGGCTAGGGAGCACCGGGGAGCTGTTTTTT. Protein: CASSFRLGSTGELFF.

The CDR3 is CASKLYNEQFF. The CDR3 region has the DNA TGTGCCAGCAAGCTGTACAATGAGCAGTTCTTC. J is TRBJ2-1 and V is TRBV2; no clear D. There are 11 residues in the CDR3. Germline loops: CDR1 SNHLY, CDR2 FYNNEI. Trimming took off 7 bases at V and 4 bases at J, with 5 bases between the two ends.

V and J are TRBV7-9 and TRBJ2-5; 7 bases align to TRBD1. V shed 6 bases, J shed 4 bases, and the junction held 8 bases outside the gene matches. The germline gives CDR1 SEHNR, CDR2 FQNEAQ (reference sequence). This CDR3 is built from 14 residues. In DNA, the CDR3 is TGTGCCAGCAGGGAAACGACAGGGACAGAGACCCAGTACTTC. Residues: CASRETTGTETQYF.

This clone turned up a few times. The chain is built from TRBV18 and TRBJ2-3, with a possible D match to TRBD1 (5 bases). Trimming took off 7 bases at V and 6 bases at J, with 14 bases between the two ends. The CDR3 extends over 13 amino acids. CDR1 KGHSH and CDR2 LQKENI come from the germline V gene. The CDR3 DNA follows: TGTGCCAGCTGCCTTCGCAGGGCGGATACGCAGTATTTT. It codes for CASCLRRADTQYF.

The chain links TRBV15 to TRBJ1-5; D not certain. Germline V gene sequence: CDR1 LNHNV, CDR2 YYDKDF (reference sequence). This CDR3 has 14 amino acids. Trimming shortened V by 3 bases and J by 5 bases, and 11 bases separated the two germline ends. The CDR3 loop reads CATSSRTPDQPQHF. The CDR3 coding sequence is TGTGCCACCAGCAGCAGAACACCAGATCAGCCCCAGCATTTT.

The chain has TRBV7-2 and TRBJ2-1; D might be TRBD2 (6 bases). The CDR3 is made up of 15 amino acids. Trimming took off 1 base at V and 3 bases at J, with 10 bases between the two ends. Germline CDR1 reads SGHTA; CDR2 reads FQGNSA. CDR3 protein: CASSLVRGNYNEQFF. The CDR3 DNA reads as TGTGCCAGCAGCTTAGTGCGGGGTAACTACAATGAGCAGTTCTTC.

This clone qualifies as medium-sized. The chain is built from TRBV5-1 and TRBJ1-2; no definite D call. This CDR3 contains 14 residues. Germline CDR1 is SGHRS and CDR2 is YFSETQ. Deletions cut 1 base from V and 4 bases from J, with 11 bases between. Here the CDR3 DNA reads TGCGCCAGCAGCTTGTCAGGCATGCCCTATGGCTACACCTTC. Its protein product is CASSLSGMPYGYTF.

The chain uses TRBV10-1 and TRBJ2-1; 9 bases map to TRBD2. The germline gives CDR1 WNHNN, CDR2 SYGVQD (reference sequence). J was trimmed by 6 bases and V by 1 base; bases with no gene match: 4. There are 15 residues in the CDR3. The CDR3 DNA sequence: TGCGCCAGCAGTGAGTTCGGGACTAGCATCAATGAGCAGTTCTTC. Encoded protein: CASSEFGTSINEQFF.

This clone was seen once. This rearrangement joins TRBV15 to TRBJ2-7; D ambiguous. V lost 0 bases, J lost 0 bases, and 12 bases lay in between. Germline V gene lookup returns CDR1 LNHNV and CDR2 YYDKDF (reference sequence). This CDR3 is 16 amino acids long. The CDR3 coding sequence is TGTGCCACCAGCAGAGATCACACAGTCGGCTCCTACGAGCAGTACTTC. The encoded protein is CATSRDHTVGSYEQYF.